This T cell receptor beta chain stems from a study of identical twins. This clonotype showed up just a few times. Its antigen is currently unknown. Germline V gene data show CDR1 as MNHNS and CDR2 as SASEGT. This CDR3 is built from 13 residues. V was shortened by 5 bases and J by 7 bases, with 12 bases between the two germline ends. Only healthy Caucasians were included as donors. Overall study results and limits: The study based its conclusions on cross-sectional statistical analysis and did not follow the same donors. Whereas memory repertoires showed no such difference, abundant cord blood beta clonotypes carried fewer insertions.

Template switching, a step in the protocol, added a universal primer site, and cDNA carried unique molecular identifiers. TCRdb ran MiXCR on the 5' RACE reads and lists one entry per CDR3 protein. The sample records about 690,000 distinct CDR3 sequences, around 5.7% being singletons. The sequence was collected from a man aged 18 to 29 in good health. Sequenced: naive T cells sorted from blood. This sequence joins TRBV6-1 and TRBJ2-1; maybe TRBD2 (6 bases). CDR3 DNA sequence: TGTGCCAGCAGTCCCTATGGAGGGAATGAGCAGTTCTTC. Encoded protein: CASSPYGGNEQFF.